This T cell receptor beta chain comes out of a study of T cell responses to AZD1222 COVID-19 vaccine. TCRdb keeps only in-frame clones here, not all; method: immunoSEQ multiplex PCR. The data show about 160,000 clones, 85% to 90% seen once. Looked up from germline, CDR1 is ENHRY and CDR2 is SYGVKD. Trimming removed 3 bases from V and 1 base from J, with 10 bases in between. The CDR3 spans 15 residues. Remarks on this clone: Antigen unknown.

Study outcomes and limitations: White British ancestry dominated among donors, who included more females, and clonal diversity was possibly underestimated.

The receptor comes from an adult who received the AZD1222 COVID-19 vaccine. The starting material was peripheral blood, obtained 28 days after the second AZD1222 dose. The chain carries TRBV10-3 and TRBJ1-5, with D perhaps matching TRBD1 (5 bases). CDR3 region: CAISERDLSNQPQHF. CDR3 nucleotides: TGTGCCATCAGTGAAAGGGACCTAAGCAATCAGCCCCAGCATTTT.